The source of this T cell receptor (beta chain) is a study of blood T cell repertoires in COVID-19 (dated by TCRdb to the early 2020s). A note on the overall study: Samples from collaborators originated in the United States, Italy and Spain and spanned both the acute and convalescent phases of COVID-19. HLA class I and class II types, where available, came from metadata supplied by the sample provider rather than from assay-based typing. The prospective study material was composed of cDNA or gDNA derived from T cells, B-cell-depleted T cells, or PBMCs. The samples were drawn from the first 160 participants of the ongoing ImmuneRACE study and from 950 to 1,500 subjects provided by 6 global collaborators. Subjects who had been exposed to COVID-19, were actively infected with it, or had recovered from it provided the deeply sampled blood TCRbeta repertoires that made up the dataset. The repertoires were released in a freely available public database intended as a resource for research on the immune response to SARS-CoV-2. A de-identified subject ID, COVID-19 status, age in years and sex were almost always included in the sample metadata. The investigation overall reported the following: How much clinical and demographic metadata was included differed by source and by participant, and the metadata was provided uncurated.

TCRbeta CDR3 regions were amplified from genomic DNA using the immunoSEQ Assay, a bias-controlled multiplex PCR. The original methods were these. Nucleated cell counts per sample were estimated from amplification of reference gene primers within the assay. To quantify the absolute abundance of each unique TCRbeta CDR3 rearrangement, sequence reads were collapsed and filtered. For each sample, productive Simpson clonality was calculated as the square root of Simpson's diversity index across productive rearrangements. The table comes from immuneACCESS by way of TCRdb, which keeps in-frame sequences with V and J called. Part of the clones is missing from these tables; in studies checked, under half for an unresolved V gene and the rest for unknown reasons. That table gives V, J and clone size, and the DNA gave D and trimming. The sample table shows about 210,000 clones, and approximately 91% are seen once. The ten largest clones add up to roughly 1.6% of the sample.

Notes on this clone: The specificity of this receptor is unknown. No base quality values were provided; no much bigger clone lies one nucleotide off.

Each collaborating institution followed its own protocols to collect whole blood in K2EDTA tubes. For TCRbeta analysis, collaborators shipped samples in one of three forms: frozen whole blood, isolated PBMCs, or DNA extracted from either of those sample types. CDR3 length: 14 amino acids, cysteine to phenylalanine. This entry keeps only the CDR3 DNA: 42 bases, framed from base 1. Sequences MNHEY (CDR1) and SVGAGI (CDR2) are obtained from the germline V gene. V ends up 7 bases short and J 2 bases short, with an unmatched junction base count of 7. The sequencing input was peripheral blood. This receptor was taken from a man aged 18 to 35 with active or convalescent COVID-19. The chain uses TRBV6-5 and TRBJ2-5, and TRBD1 matches 7 of the central bases. The CDR3 region reads CASNRPGQQETQYF. The DNA is as follows: TGTGCCAGCAATAGACCGGGACAGCAAGAGACCCAGTACTTC.